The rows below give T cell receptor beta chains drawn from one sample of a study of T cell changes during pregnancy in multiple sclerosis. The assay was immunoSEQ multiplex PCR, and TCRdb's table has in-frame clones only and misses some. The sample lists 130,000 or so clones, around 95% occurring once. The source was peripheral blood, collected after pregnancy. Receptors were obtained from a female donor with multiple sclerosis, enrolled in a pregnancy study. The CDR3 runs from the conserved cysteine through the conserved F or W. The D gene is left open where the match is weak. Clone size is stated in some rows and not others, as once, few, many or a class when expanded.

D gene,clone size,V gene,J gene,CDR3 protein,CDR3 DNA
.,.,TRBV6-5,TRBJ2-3,CASSYSGRVSADTQYF,TGTGCCAGCAGTTACTCCGGGCGGGTGTCAGCAGATACGCAGTATTTT
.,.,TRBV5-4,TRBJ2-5,CASRARGSGQQETQYF,TGTGCCAGCAGAGCCCGAGGGAGCGGGCAACAAGAGACCCAGTACTTC
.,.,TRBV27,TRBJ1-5,CASREGGVGNQPQHF,TGTGCCAGCAGGGAAGGAGGGGTGGGCAATCAGCCCCAGCATTTT
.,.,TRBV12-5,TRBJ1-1,CASGLNKNTEAFF,TGTGCTAGTGGTTTGAACAAGAACACTGAAGCTTTCTTT
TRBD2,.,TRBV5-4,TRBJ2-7,CASSPGTSFEQYF,TGTGCCAGCAGCCCCGGGACTAGCTTCGAGCAGTACTTC
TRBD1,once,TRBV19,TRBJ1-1,CASSPGTGGEDTEAFF,TGTGCCAGTAGTCCCGGGACAGGGGGCGAGGACACTGAAGCTTTCTTT
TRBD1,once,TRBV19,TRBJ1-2,CASSTSGTGSYGYTF,TGTGCCAGTAGTACCTCCGGGACAGGGTCCTATGGCTACACCTTC
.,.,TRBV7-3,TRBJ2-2,CASSLGRRGVGELFF,TGTGCCAGCAGCTTAGGGCGGCGGGGAGTCGGGGAGCTGTTTTTT
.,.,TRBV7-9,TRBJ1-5,CASSEAGPGGNQPQHF,TGTGCCAGCAGCGAGGCCGGGCCCGGGGGCAATCAGCCCCAGCATTTT
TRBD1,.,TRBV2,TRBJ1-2,CASSEEIDRGWDGYTF,TGTGCCAGCAGTGAAGAGATAGACAGGGGATGGGATGGCTACACCTTC
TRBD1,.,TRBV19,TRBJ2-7,CASSPRDRGPYEQYF,TGTGCCAGTAGCCCTCGAGACAGGGGCCCCTACGAGCAGTACTTC
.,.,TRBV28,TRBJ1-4,CASSQATTNEKLFF,TGTGCCAGCAGCCAGGCAACAACTAATGAAAAACTGTTTTTT
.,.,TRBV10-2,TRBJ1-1,CASSGLMGTEAFF,TGCGCCAGCAGCGGGTTGATGGGCACTGAAGCTTTCTTT
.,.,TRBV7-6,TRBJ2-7,CASSPSRARGAYEQYF,TGTGCCAGCAGCCCATCCAGGGCTAGGGGTGCCTACGAGCAGTACTTC
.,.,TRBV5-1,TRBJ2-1,CASSLGGVSYNEQFF,TGCGCCAGCAGCTTGGGGGGGGTTTCCTACAATGAGCAGTTCTTC
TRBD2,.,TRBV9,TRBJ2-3,CASSVEGRLAGGDTQYF,TGTGCCAGCAGCGTAGAGGGGAGACTAGCGGGAGGCGATACGCAGTATTTT
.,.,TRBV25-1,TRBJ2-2,CASKASGGGELFF,TGTGCCAGCAAAGCGTCCGGTGGCGGGGAGCTGTTTTTT
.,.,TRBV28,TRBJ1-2,CASTLAAIADGYTF,TGTGCCAGCACCCTGGCGGCCATAGCAGACGGCTACACCTTC
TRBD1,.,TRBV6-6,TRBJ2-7,CASSQRARGRSYEQYF,TGTGCCAGCAGTCAGAGAGCCAGGGGGCGCAGCTACGAGCAGTACTTC
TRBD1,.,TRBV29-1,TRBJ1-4,CSVVGQGNEKLFF,TGCAGCGTTGTAGGACAGGGTAATGAAAAACTGTTTTTT
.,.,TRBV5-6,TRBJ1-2,CASSPGEGVYGYTF,TGTGCCAGCAGCCCCGGAGAGGGGGTTTATGGCTACACCTTC
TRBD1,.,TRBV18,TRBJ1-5,CASSPSGGGNQPQHF,TGTGCCAGCTCACCTTCAGGGGGAGGCAATCAGCCCCAGCATTTT